The rows below give T cell receptor beta chains drawn from one sample of a study of blood T cell repertoires in COVID-19. The assay was immunoSEQ multiplex PCR, and TCRdb's table has in-frame clones only and misses some. The repertoire consists of some 400,000 clones, with over 75% occurring once and the leading ten covering roughly 1.1%. Sequencing input: PBMCs or T cells enriched from blood (not recorded which). Every receptor here comes from a man aged 30-40 years who had recovered from COVID-19. CDR3s include the opening cysteine and the closing phenylalanine or tryptophan. A D gene is named only where the DNA matches it firmly. Expanded clones get a size class; other rows say once, few or many, or leave the size out.

d_gene: .
j_gene: TRBJ1-5
v_gene: TRBV24-1
abundance: .
CDR3aa: CATSDTRDGGNQPQHF
CDR3nt: TGTGCCACCAGTGACACCAGGGATGGGGGCAATCAGCCCCAGCATTTT

d_gene: TRBD1
j_gene: TRBJ1-5
v_gene: TRBV28
abundance: .
CDR3aa: CASSLTDRGQEPQHF
CDR3nt: TGTGCCAGCAGTTTAACCGACAGGGGCCAGGAGCCCCAGCATTTT

d_gene: .
j_gene: TRBJ1-5
v_gene: TRBV19
abundance: .
CDR3aa: CASSIRFPPQFQPQHF
CDR3nt: TGTGCCAGTAGTATCCGATTTCCCCCACAATTTCAGCCCCAGCATTTT

d_gene: TRBD2
j_gene: TRBJ2-3
v_gene: TRBV5-4
abundance: .
CDR3aa: CASSSERDTDTQYF
CDR3nt: TGTGCCAGCAGCTCAGAGCGGGACACAGATACGCAGTATTTT

d_gene: TRBD2
j_gene: TRBJ2-1
v_gene: TRBV29-1
abundance: .
CDR3aa: CSVTRLAGSANEQFF
CDR3nt: TGCAGCGTTACCCGACTAGCGGGGAGCGCCAATGAGCAGTTCTTC

d_gene: TRBD2
j_gene: TRBJ2-7
v_gene: TRBV4-1
abundance: .
CDR3aa: CASSREGLAGVTSYEQYF
CDR3nt: TGCGCCAGCAGCCGAGAGGGACTAGCGGGAGTTACGAGCTACGAGCAGTACTTC

d_gene: .
j_gene: TRBJ1-4
v_gene: TRBV5-4
abundance: .
CDR3aa: CASSPAAVNEKLFF
CDR3nt: TGTGCCAGCAGCCCTGCGGCAGTTAATGAAAAACTGTTTTTT

d_gene: TRBD1
j_gene: TRBJ2-7
v_gene: TRBV7-8
abundance: .
CDR3aa: CASSLGDRGAYEQYF
CDR3nt: TGTGCCAGCAGCTTAGGGGACAGGGGAGCCTACGAGCAGTACTTC

d_gene: .
j_gene: TRBJ2-3
v_gene: TRBV27
abundance: .
CDR3aa: CASSLMVALDTQYF
CDR3nt: TGTGCCAGCAGTTTAATGGTAGCCCTAGATACGCAGTATTTT

d_gene: .
j_gene: TRBJ1-2
v_gene: TRBV5-1
abundance: .
CDR3aa: CASSLAQGTGGYTF
CDR3nt: TGCGCCAGCAGCTTGGCGCAGGGAACGGGTGGCTACACCTTC

d_gene: .
j_gene: TRBJ2-5
v_gene: TRBV28
abundance: .
CDR3aa: CASSLYHLRQTQYF
CDR3nt: TGTGCCAGCAGTTTATACCACTTGCGGCAAACCCAGTACTTC

d_gene: .
j_gene: TRBJ1-5
v_gene: TRBV2
abundance: few
CDR3aa: CASTPGGQYQPQHF
CDR3nt: TGTGCCAGCACGCCGGGAGGACAATATCAGCCCCAGCATTTT

d_gene: .
j_gene: TRBJ1-5
v_gene: TRBV3-1/TRBV3-2
abundance: .
CDR3aa: CASSPGQSNQPQHF
CDR3nt: TGTGCCAGCAGCCCCGGACAGAGCAATCAGCCCCAGCATTTT

d_gene: TRBD1
j_gene: TRBJ1-2
v_gene: TRBV29-1
abundance: .
CDR3aa: CSLRTGTGSPYGYTF
CDR3nt: TGCAGCCTGCGGACTGGGACAGGGTCTCCCTATGGCTACACCTTC

d_gene: .
j_gene: TRBJ2-7
v_gene: TRBV7-8
abundance: once
CDR3aa: CASSPTRQREQYF
CDR3nt: TGTGCCAGCAGCCCCACCCGTCAGCGGGAGCAGTACTTC

d_gene: .
j_gene: TRBJ2-2
v_gene: TRBV6-5
abundance: .
CDR3aa: CASTILQANTGELFF
CDR3nt: TGTGCCAGCACCATATTACAGGCGAACACCGGGGAGCTGTTTTTT

d_gene: TRBD1
j_gene: TRBJ1-1
v_gene: TRBV28
abundance: .
CDR3aa: CASSDRVSEAFF
CDR3nt: TGTGCCAGCAGTGACAGGGTTTCTGAAGCTTTCTTT

d_gene: .
j_gene: TRBJ1-5
v_gene: TRBV3-1/TRBV3-2
abundance: .
CDR3aa: CASSPRTDSNQPQHF
CDR3nt: TGTGCCAGCAGCCCCCGAACTGATAGCAATCAGCCCCAGCATTTT

d_gene: .
j_gene: TRBJ2-7
v_gene: TRBV3-1/TRBV3-2
abundance: .
CDR3aa: CASSHSGLSGEQYF
CDR3nt: TGTGCCAGCAGCCACTCGGGACTTTCGGGAGAGCAGTACTTC

d_gene: .
j_gene: TRBJ2-1
v_gene: TRBV5-1
abundance: few
CDR3aa: CASSLHPTSDNEQFF
CDR3nt: TGCGCCAGCAGCCTGCACCCTACTAGTGACAATGAGCAGTTCTTC

d_gene: TRBD2
j_gene: TRBJ2-7
v_gene: TRBV6-5
abundance: few
CDR3aa: CASSYSSSGRAEQYF
CDR3nt: TGTGCCAGCAGTTACTCGTCTAGCGGGAGAGCAGAGCAGTACTTC

d_gene: TRBD1
j_gene: TRBJ2-3
v_gene: TRBV6-5
abundance: .
CDR3aa: CASSPRDRITDTQYF
CDR3nt: TGTGCCAGCAGTCCCCGGGACAGGATAACAGATACGCAGTATTTT

d_gene: .
j_gene: TRBJ2-3
v_gene: TRBV11-3
abundance: .
CDR3aa: CASSRGPTDTQYF
CDR3nt: TGTGCCAGCAGTCGAGGCCCCACAGATACGCAGTATTTT

d_gene: .
j_gene: TRBJ2-7
v_gene: TRBV7-8
abundance: .
CDR3aa: CASSLVGGTEQYF
CDR3nt: TGTGCCAGCAGCTTAGTCGGAGGGACGGAGCAGTACTTC

d_gene: .
j_gene: TRBJ2-1
v_gene: TRBV5-1
abundance: few
CDR3aa: CASSLDGGRGNEQFF
CDR3nt: TGCGCCAGCAGCTTGGATGGCGGCCGGGGCAATGAGCAGTTCTTC

d_gene: .
j_gene: TRBJ2-1
v_gene: TRBV6-2/TRBV6-3
abundance: .
CDR3aa: CASSYSPPAAGEQFF
CDR3nt: TGTGCCAGCAGTTACTCACCCCCCGCCGCCGGTGAGCAGTTCTTC

d_gene: TRBD2
j_gene: TRBJ2-1
v_gene: TRBV7-3
abundance: once
CDR3aa: CASSSTSGISEQFF
CDR3nt: TGTGCCAGCAGCTCGACTAGCGGGATTAGTGAGCAGTTCTTC

d_gene: .
j_gene: TRBJ1-1
v_gene: TRBV7-2
abundance: .
CDR3aa: CASSPGTLNTEAFF
CDR3nt: TGTGCCAGCAGTCCCGGGACACTGAACACTGAAGCTTTCTTT

d_gene: .
j_gene: TRBJ1-2
v_gene: TRBV11-2
abundance: .
CDR3aa: CASEGNSGGYTF
CDR3nt: TGTGCCAGCGAAGGGAACTCAGGGGGCTACACCTTC

d_gene: .
j_gene: TRBJ1-6
v_gene: TRBV11-2
abundance: .
CDR3aa: CASSFPDSPLHF
CDR3nt: TGTGCCAGCAGCTTCCCGGATTCACCCCTCCACTTT

d_gene: TRBD2
j_gene: TRBJ2-7
v_gene: TRBV28
abundance: .
CDR3aa: CASTGGISYEQYF
CDR3nt: TGTGCCAGCACCGGGGGGATCTCCTACGAGCAGTACTTC

d_gene: TRBD2
j_gene: TRBJ2-7
v_gene: TRBV5-1
abundance: .
CDR3aa: CASSLFAGGEYIYEQYF
CDR3nt: TGCGCCAGCAGCTTATTTGCGGGAGGAGAATATATCTACGAGCAGTACTTC

d_gene: TRBD1
j_gene: TRBJ2-3
v_gene: TRBV19
abundance: .
CDR3aa: CASSISQGAGDTQYF
CDR3nt: TGTGCCAGTAGTATCTCACAGGGGGCGGGAGATACGCAGTATTTT

d_gene: .
j_gene: TRBJ1-2
v_gene: TRBV28
abundance: .
CDR3aa: CASSLGGVLGYGYTF
CDR3nt: TGTGCCAGCAGTTTGGGGGGAGTTTTGGGCTATGGCTACACCTTC

d_gene: TRBD1
j_gene: TRBJ1-5
v_gene: TRBV12-3/TRBV12-4
abundance: .
CDR3aa: CASSPTGDQPQHF
CDR3nt: TGTGCCAGCTCCCCGACAGGGGATCAGCCCCAGCATTTT

d_gene: .
j_gene: TRBJ2-5
v_gene: TRBV18
abundance: .
CDR3aa: CASSPPGLQETQYF
CDR3nt: TGTGCCAGCTCACCCCCGGGACTCCAAGAGACCCAGTACTTC

d_gene: .
j_gene: TRBJ1-3
v_gene: TRBV18
abundance: .
CDR3aa: CASSPPSGAGNTIYF
CDR3nt: TGTGCCAGCTCACCACCTTCAGGGGCTGGAAACACCATATATTTT